This T cell receptor (beta chain) derives from a study of shared clonotypes between healthy human individuals. Study background: CD4 naive and memory got three plates each, CD8 naive two, CD8 memory one. Overall study findings and caveats: Non-shared clonotypes had lower generation probabilities than those shared by all four donors.

CD45RO negativity and positive selection for CCR7 defined naive CD8 cells, a population that excluded terminally differentiated effector memory CD45RA+ cells. Germline CDR1 reads SGDLS; CDR2 reads YYNGEE. The V gene lost 0 bases and the J gene lost 2 bases, with 15 bases spanning the gap. The CDR3 has 16 amino acids. On this clone: Its antigen is undetermined.

Original processing methods: In the immunoSEQ data, sequences were junction-only and lacked quality scores, so filtering differed. The data were produced by immunoSEQ multiplex PCR, yet TCRdb's version contains in-frame clones alone and is incomplete. For V, J and clone size, that table is used; D and trimming come from the DNA. The sample has 550,000 to 650,000 clones; approximately 96% are singletons. This sequence joins TRBV9 and TRBJ2-7, with D possibly TRBD2 on 6 matching bases. This receptor was taken from a woman in her twenties or thirties in good health. The sequenced material came from naive CD8+ T cells sorted from blood. CDR3 sequence: CASSVGSGPAAYEQYF. CDR3 DNA: TGTGCCAGCAGCGTAGGTAGCGGCCCCGCAGCCTACGAGCAGTACTTC. Filled out from reference TRBV9 and TRBJ2-7, the complete variable domain reads DSGVTQTPKHLITATGQRVTLRCSPRSGDLSVYWYQQSLDQGLQFLIQYYNGEERAKGNILERFSAQQFPDLHSELNLSSLELGDSALYFCASSVGSGPAAYEQYFGPGTRLTVT.